The 27 T cell receptor beta chains listed next were all sequenced from one sample in a study of TIL therapy for anti-PD-1-resistant metastatic lung cancer. Sequencing used immunoSEQ v3. Method: immunoSEQ multiplex PCR; TCRdb's copy keeps in-frame clones and lacks some. The sample lists 25,000 to 30,000 clones; approximately 77% were seen once. Time point reported: pre-treatment sample, taken before nivolumab and TIL therapy. Pleural nodules or supraclavicular lymph nodes made up most of the excised metastases sampled. This sample comprised tumor tissue, obtained at baseline. The receptors shown here come from a person aged 25 to 80 with non-small cell lung cancer.

J is TRBJ2-5 and V is TRBV7-2; 13 bases line up with TRBD2. Germline-derived CDR1 and CDR2 are SGHTA and FQGNSA. CDR3 length equals 16 residues. The V gene end was trimmed by 5 bases and the J gene end by 5 bases; junction bases not matched to a gene: 8. CDR3 sequence reads: CASSRRTSGGWETQYF. DNA for the CDR3: TGTGCCAGCAGCCGGAGGACTAGCGGGGGCTGGGAGACCCAGTACTTC.

The chain carries TRBV7-8 and TRBJ1-1; a weak D match, TRBD1 (5 bases). Germline V lookup: CDR1 SGHVS, CDR2 FQNEAQ. This CDR3 has 14 amino acids. V gave up 1 base and J gave up 7 bases, with 13 bases separating them. CDR3 residues: CASSLERGTGEAFF. In DNA form, the CDR3 reads TGTGCCAGCAGCTTAGAGAGGGGTACCGGTGAAGCTTTCTTT.

The gene calls are TRBV7-8 and TRBJ1-5, with no clear D. Trimming cost V 1 base and J 4 bases, with 14 bases left between them. From germline, CDR1 is SGHVS and CDR2 FQNEAQ. This CDR3 region has 16 residues. The CDR3 DNA reads as TGTGCCAGCAGCTTAGTTGCCTCACTTCCGAATCAGCCCCAGCATTTT. Its translation: CASSLVASLPNQPQHF.

V and J are TRBV5-1 and TRBJ1-6, with unresolved D. The germline V and J ends were trimmed by 0 bases and 4 bases, with 2 bases remaining between them. The CDR3 is 13 residues long. Looked up from germline, CDR1 is SGHRS and CDR2 is YFSETQ. The CDR3 here is CASSLGYNSPLHF. Here the CDR3 DNA reads TGCGCCAGCAGCTTGGGTTATAATTCACCCCTCCACTTT.

This chain joins TRBV5-5 and TRBJ2-1; perhaps D is TRBD1 or TRBD2 (5 bases each). The germline gives CDR1 SGHKS, CDR2 YYEKEE (reference sequence). The CDR3 is 16 residues long. The V gene lost 0 bases and the J gene lost 0 bases, with 10 bases spanning the gap. The CDR3 sequence is CASSLVPGSSYNEQFF. The CDR3 DNA is TGTGCCAGCAGCTTGGTACCAGGGAGCTCCTACAATGAGCAGTTCTTC.

This clone has only a few counts. This chain connects TRBV7-9 to TRBJ2-3; 14 bases align to TRBD2. The trim removed 3 bases at V and 0 bases at J, leaving 8 bases unmatched. The length of the CDR3 is 19 residues. From germline, CDR1 is SEHNR and CDR2 FQNEAQ (reference sequence). The CDR3 is CASSFWGTSGGPSTDTQYF. The CDR3 DNA sequence: TGTGCCAGCAGCTTTTGGGGGACTAGCGGGGGCCCAAGCACAGATACGCAGTATTTT. Full variable domain (remainder filled in from reference TRBV7-9 and TRBJ2-3): DTGVSQNPRHKITKRGQNVTFRCDPISEHNRLYWYRQTLGQGPEFLTYFQNEAQLEKSRLLSDRFSAERPKGSFSTLEIQRTEQGDSAMYLCASSFWGTSGGPSTDTQYFGPGTRLTVL.

This clone turned up a few times. V is TRBV5-6 and J is TRBJ1-6; D is undetermined. The CDR3 covers 16 residues. Germline V gene lookup returns CDR1 SGHDT and CDR2 YYEEEE. Trimming took 3 bases from V and 1 from J, leaving 11 bases between them. The CDR3 loop is CASSWTIRSYNSPLHF. The CDR3 DNA follows: TGTGCCAGCAGCTGGACTATTAGATCCTATAATTCACCCCTCCACTTT.

V and J are TRBV4-3 and TRBJ1-4, with D hard to call. There are 15 residues in the CDR3. V lost 6 bases to trimming and J lost 8 bases, with 19 bases between them. From germline, CDR1 is LGHNA and CDR2 YSLEER. CDR3 amino acids: CASRVGPTSGEKLFF. The CDR3 bases are TGCGCCAGCAGGGTCGGGCCTACCAGCGGCGAAAAACTGTTTTTT.

The chain is built from TRBV18 and TRBJ2-4; D uncertain. The germline V and J ends were trimmed by 2 bases and 1 base, with 15 bases remaining between them. The germline V gene encodes CDR1 KGHSH and CDR2 LQKENI. The CDR3 consists of 17 residues. CDR3 in DNA: TGTGCCAGCTCACCAGAGGTAGCCTGGTATGCCAAAAACATTCAGTACTTC. Its translation is CASSPEVAWYAKNIQYF.

The chain recombines TRBV7-2 with TRBJ2-6; D gene unclear. Germline CDR1 reads SGHTA; CDR2 reads FQGNSA. V was shortened by 1 base and J by 7 bases, with 11 bases between the two germline ends. The CDR3 consists of 15 residues. DNA of the CDR3: TGTGCCAGCAGCTTAGACCCCGGCGAAGCCAACGTCCTGACTTTC. Protein: CASSLDPGEANVLTF.

The J gene is TRBJ2-5, the V gene TRBV7-9; no firm D call. Trimming stripped 2 bases from V and 5 bases from J, with 6 bases between. Germline V gene lookup returns CDR1 SEHNR and CDR2 FQNEAQ (reference sequence). The CDR3 sequence is 12 residues long. The CDR3 sequence is CASSLIGETQYF. In DNA form, the CDR3 reads TGTGCCAGCAGCTTAATCGGCGAGACCCAGTACTTC.

This chain connects TRBV5-4 to TRBJ1-1; D call uncertain. The V and J ends lost 1 base and 4 bases respectively, with 8 bases between them. Germline V CDR1 and CDR2: SGHNT, YYREEE (reference sequence). This CDR3 has 13 amino acids. In DNA form, the CDR3 reads TGTGCCAGCAGCTTGTCCCCGTTCACTGAAGCTTTCTTT. The encoded protein is CASSLSPFTEAFF. The full variable domain, rest sourced from reference TRBV5-4 and TRBJ1-1, is ETGVTQSPTHLIKTRGQQVTLRCSSQSGHNTVSWYQQALGQGPQFIFQYYREEENGRGNFPPRFSGLQFPNYSSELNVNALELDDSALYLCASSLSPFTEAFFGQGTRLTVV.

Here the CDR3 reads CASSLAGGDEKLFF. CDR3 nucleotides: TGCGCCAGCAGCTTGGCAGGGGGCGATGAAAAACTGTTTTTT. V is TRBV5-1 and J is TRBJ1-4; 8 positions match TRBD1. The germline V gene encodes CDR1 SGHRS and CDR2 YFSETQ. This CDR3 is 14 amino acids long. J lost 6 bases, V lost 0 bases, and 1 base had no gene match.

The chain links TRBV7-9 to TRBJ1-4, with 8 bases fitting TRBD1. Germline lookup yields CDR1 SEHNR and CDR2 FQNEAQ (reference sequence). The CDR3 totals 13 residues. Trimming took 5 bases from V and 7 from J; bases not matched to a gene: 3. The DNA of the CDR3 is TGTGCCAGCAGCGCGGACAGGGCTGAAAAACTGTTTTTT. This sequence encodes CASSADRAEKLFF.

V gene TRBV6-4 combines with J gene TRBJ2-5; possibly TRBD2 for D (6 bases). V was pared by 7 bases and J by 4 bases, with 10 bases between. CDR3 length equals 12 residues. Germline CDR1 MRHNA, CDR2 SNTAGT. The CDR3 reads CASKTSPETQYF. DNA of the CDR3: TGTGCCAGCAAGACTAGTCCAGAGACCCAGTACTTC.

The V call is TRBV6-6, the J call TRBJ1-5; no clear D. Trimming removed 3 bases at V and 4 bases at J, with 7 bases between. CDR3 size: 13 residues. Germline CDR1 is MNHNY and CDR2 is SVGAGI (reference sequence). CDR3 coding DNA: TGTGCCAGCAGTTATAAGGGTAATCAGCCCCAGCATTTT. Translated, it gives CASSYKGNQPQHF.

This clone was counted between two and nine times. This chain uses TRBV7-6 with TRBJ1-6; D is undetermined. The germline V gene encodes CDR1 SGHVS and CDR2 FNYEAQ. The CDR3 totals 14 residues. The ends were cut back, 0 bases at V and 5 bases at J, with 5 bases in the middle. The CDR3 DNA is TGTGCCAGCAGCTTAGCGACGGATAATTCACCCCTCCACTTT. Translation: CASSLATDNSPLHF.

The DNA for the CDR3 is TGCAGCGTCACCATCCCGGGACAGCGCGCTGAAGCTTTCTTT. Protein sequence: CSVTIPGQRAEAFF. The chain recombines TRBV29-1 with TRBJ1-1; 7 bases are a match to TRBD1. CDR3 length: 14 amino acids. J lost 6 bases, V lost 6 bases, and 13 bases had no gene match. Germline lookup yields CDR1 SQVTM and CDR2 ANQGSEA.

The chain combines TRBV27 with TRBJ1-4; TRBD1 is a possible D gene (5 bases). The length of the CDR3 is 15 residues. V was cut by 5 bases and J by 0 bases, with 10 bases left in between. Germline CDR1 and CDR2: MNHEY and SMNVEV (reference sequence). CDR3 in amino acids: CASSPGTSTNEKLFF. The CDR3 region has the DNA TGTGCCAGCAGTCCCGGGACCTCAACTAATGAAAAACTGTTTTTT.

Worth noting for this clone: Additional DNA sequences in this sample encode the identical CDR3. The chain links TRBV6-6 to TRBJ2-3; D is possibly TRBD2 (5 bases). The CDR3 length is 12 residues. Germline lookup yields CDR1 MNHNY and CDR2 SVGAGI (reference sequence). Trimming took 7 bases from V and 4 from J, leaving 9 bases between them. CDR3 loop: CASITGADTQYF. CDR3 DNA sequence: TGTGCCAGCATCACCGGGGCAGATACGCAGTATTTT.

J is TRBJ2-5 and V is TRBV25-1; 7 bases align to TRBD2. The CDR3 extends over 13 amino acids. The germline gives CDR1 MGHDK, CDR2 SYGVNS. V was clipped by 6 bases and J by 0 bases; unmatched bases: 1. CDR3 sequence: CASSGGYQETQYF. CDR3 coding DNA: TGTGCCAGCAGCGGGGGGTACCAAGAGACCCAGTACTTC.

The table lists this clone with a few counts. This chain links TRBV11-3 with TRBJ2-5; 11 nucleotides line up with TRBD2. Trimming cost V 5 bases and J 2 bases; bases outside gene matches: 7. The CDR3 is made up of 16 amino acids. CDR1 SGHNT and CDR2 YENEEA come from the germline V gene. The CDR3 is CASSDRTSGLQETQYF. The CDR3 nucleotides are TGTGCCAGCAGCGACAGGACTAGCGGGTTACAAGAGACCCAGTACTTC.

V and J are TRBV11-2 and TRBJ2-3; TRBD1 agrees at 8 bases. This CDR3 comprises 18 residues. In germline, CDR1 is SGHAT, CDR2 FQNNGV. Trimming took 1 base from V and 3 from J; bases not matched to a gene: 12. The CDR3 protein is CASSLVIGSQGATDTQYF. CDR3 DNA: TGTGCCAGCAGCTTAGTGATCGGAAGTCAGGGGGCTACAGATACGCAGTATTTT.

About this clone: The junction shows a germline mismatch at one end, possibly a read error. CDR3 DNA: TGTGCTAGCAGCCAGGGCCAGAACACTGAAGCTTTCTTT. Translated, it gives CASSQGQNTEAFF. The genes are TRBV7-7 and TRBJ1-1, with D tentatively TRBD1 (5 bases). Germline V gives CDR1 SSHAT, CDR2 FNYEAQ (reference sequence). CDR3 length: 13 amino acids.

This sequence joins TRBV7-7 and TRBJ1-1; D is undetermined. Per germline, CDR1 SSHAT and CDR2 FNYEAQ (reference sequence). The CDR3 contains 13 residues. V lost 3 bases and J 1 base, leaving 6 bases between the germline ends. The DNA of the CDR3 is TGTGCCAGCAGCTTGGGAGAGAACACTGAAGCTTTCTTT. This sequence encodes CASSLGENTEAFF.

This sequence joins TRBV6-1 and TRBJ2-7; 11 bases agree with TRBD1. This CDR3 region has 14 residues. Trimming cost V 8 bases and J 3 bases; bases outside gene matches: 6. CDR1 is MNHNS, CDR2 SASEGT, per germline. CDR3 bases: TGTGCCAGCGGGGAGGGACAGGGGGTCTACGAGCAGTACTTC. This gives the protein CASGEGQGVYEQYF.

A word on this clone: Other DNA sequences from this sample encode an identical CDR3 as well. The rearrangement joins TRBV11-3 to TRBJ2-7, with D uncertain. V lost 0 bases, J lost 6 bases, and 6 bases lay in between. Per germline, CDR1 SGHNT and CDR2 YENEEA. The CDR3 spans 12 residues. The CDR3 loop is CASSLEMGEQYF. In nucleotides, the CDR3 is TGTGCCAGCAGCTTAGAGATGGGCGAGCAGTACTTC.